This T cell receptor (beta chain) was documented in a study of T cells in Graves' hyperthyroidism and ophthalmopathy (dated by TCRdb to between 2018 and 2020). The study in broad terms: Peripheral blood samples were taken at the time of initial diagnosis, prior to any treatment. The paper describes TCR Vbeta CDR3 sequencing of 135 peripheral blood samples, made up of roughly 40 ophthalmopathy patients, over 70 hyperthyroidism patients and some 17 progressor patients. Whether ophthalmopathy could be predicted prospectively was tested in an independent validation cohort made up of roughly 19 hyperthyroidism patients plus 17 patients who later progressed to ophthalmopathy. After blood sampling, hyperthyroidism patients were treated with methimazole at a starting dose of 30 mg daily, and ophthalmopathy patients were treated with high-dose intravenous methylprednisolone. A discovery cohort of roughly 100 patients, about 40 with Graves' ophthalmopathy and more than 55 with stable Graves' hyperthyroidism, was used to find distinguishing TCR V-J signatures. The roughly 99 discovery patients were divided at random into training and test sets in a 7:3 ratio. In addition, the study compared T-cell repertoires in thyroid tissue and in blood from six Graves' hyperthyroidism patients.

Points the paper makes about the study in general: Blood samples also contained most of the expanded thyroid clonotypes (frequency above 0.001), which suggests that blood repertoires may reflect thyroid immune responses. A model built on a 13 V-J signature distinguished ophthalmopathy from stable hyperthyroidism, reaching about 88% sensitivity and about 81% specificity in cross-validation and 80%/75% in testing. In validation, progression to ophthalmopathy was predicted by the model with nearly 71% sensitivity and 72.22% specificity, a median of 6.5 months before onset. No statistical method was used to fix the sample size in advance, and group allocation was not hidden from the investigators.

The TCR beta CDR3 regions were amplified from the RNA transcripts. The first round of RT-PCR for the TCR CDR3 was performed with the HTBI primer set and the Qiagen OneStep RT-PCR kit. Libraries were constructed in a second round of multiplex PCR, after which size selection and purification were performed. Paired-end sequencing of the libraries was performed with 100 bp reads on an Illumina HiSeq2000. Per the original workflow: SOAPnuke was used to process the raw data, removing reads that contained adapters or uncalled bases, had a mean Phred below 15, or lacked an exact match to the constant primer or identifier. COPE v1.2.5 was used to merge the high-quality paired reads, and each unique nucleotide sequence was defined as a clonotype. MiTCR v1.1 was used to align the clonotypes against IMGT TRBV, TRBD and TRBJ reference segments. Analysis was restricted to V-J combinations with a frequency above 0.0001, which covered 99% to 99.2% of repertoires. The TCS score was defined as the ratio of F50 (clonal expansion) to E x V (chaos), calculated using BLOSUM62-based TCRdist between CDR3 peptides within each V-J. Welch's t-statistics and random forest reduced roughly 540 V-J features to 10 to 15, which were used in a naive Bayes classifier (R e1071). TCRdb reran the public reads through fastp at Q25 and MiXCR, keeping productive beta chains. Rows merge per CDR3 protein into single entries with the most common DNA and genes. TCRdb, not the authors, supplied the V and J calls. The sample table holds 500,000 to 650,000 distinct CDR3 sequences, of which about 20% were seen once. The ten largest clones capture less than 55% of the sample.

In its sample, this clonotype was seen many times. Its antigen has not been determined. No base quality values were provided; no much bigger clone lies one nucleotide off. Ophthalmopathy patients had moderately to severely active disease, with a Clinical Activity Score of 3 or more, a NOSPECS grade of 4 or more, and a disease duration of less than 3 months. Patients with uncontrolled infections, other autoimmune diseases, pregnancy or lactation were excluded. Diagnoses were established on the basis of clinical symptoms, serum thyroxine and TRAb, thyroid ultrasound, and orbital computed tomography. PBMCs were separated from under 12 ml of fresh peripheral blood using Ficoll-Paque density gradient centrifugation. Total RNA was extracted using Trizol reagent, and RNA quality was assessed on an Agilent 2100 Bioanalyzer. The TCR comes from a man between 40 and 49 years old with Graves' ophthalmopathy. The specimen was blood.

The DNA is TGCAGTGCTAGGGTTGGCGAAAAACTGTTTTTT. It specifies CSARVGEKLFF. The chain joins TRBV20-1 to TRBJ1-4; the D gene identity is not certain. Cut back by 3 bases and 8 bases, the V and J ends lie 7 bases apart. CDR3 length: 11 amino acids, cysteine to phenylalanine. The DNA shown is the 33-base CDR3, in frame from base 1. As encoded in the germline V gene (reference sequence), CDR1 is DFQATT while CDR2 is SNEGSKA.